The 22 T cell receptor beta chains below all came from one sample that was sequenced in a study of OX40 agonist ivuxolimab in advanced cancers. Only in-frame clones appear in the TCRdb table, and some are missing; sequencing was by immunoSEQ multiplex PCR. The table includes approximately 80,000 clones, roughly 94% detected once. This specimen was CD4+ or CD8+ T cells sorted from blood, taken in a trial of the OX40 agonist ivuxolimab. The receptors derive from an adult with an advanced solid tumor such as melanoma, head and neck, liver or kidney cancer.

V usage is TRBV11-2 and J usage is TRBJ1-4; tentatively, D is TRBD1 (5 bases). This CDR3 is built from 16 residues. CDR1 and CDR2 from the germline V gene are SGHAT and FQNNGV. V lost 4 bases and J lost 6, with 18 bases in between. The CDR3 spells CASSSPRDGSDEKLFF. In nucleotides, the CDR3 is TGTGCCAGCAGCTCACCCCGGGACGGCTCTGATGAAAAACTGTTTTTT.

The chain links TRBV11-2 to TRBJ2-5, with D perhaps matching TRBD1 or TRBD2 (6 bases each). V gave up 2 bases and J gave up 5 bases, with 15 bases separating them. Looked up from germline, CDR1 is SGHAT and CDR2 is FQNNGV. This CDR3 spans 15 amino acids. The CDR3 spells CASSLNPGAGETQYF. CDR3 coding DNA: TGTGCCAGCAGCTTAAACCCGGGGGCCGGGGAGACCCAGTACTTC.

The table lists this clone with a count of one. CDR3 loop: CASSLTSGYEQYF. Written as DNA, the CDR3 is TGTGCCAGCAGCCTGACTAGCGGCTACGAGCAGTACTTC. The V call is TRBV6-1, the J call TRBJ2-7; the match to TRBD2 covers 9 bases. V lost 6 bases and J lost 3; bases outside the gene matches: 3. The CDR3 covers 13 residues. Germline CDR1 MNHNS, CDR2 SASEGT.

The chain uses TRBV28 and TRBJ2-2; D remains ambiguous. CDR1 MDHEN and CDR2 SYDVKM come from the germline V gene. The CDR3 has 11 amino acids. The ends were cut back, 2 bases at V and 5 bases at J, with 0 bases in the middle. CDR3 amino acids: CASSLTGELFF. CDR3 bases: TGTGCCAGCAGTTTAACCGGGGAGCTGTTTTTT.

The J gene is TRBJ2-7, the V gene TRBV4-1; 10 positions agree with TRBD1. From germline, CDR1 is MGHRA and CDR2 YSYEKL. V shed 1 base, J shed 3 bases, and the junction held 3 bases outside the gene matches. The CDR3 loop spans 15 amino acids. The CDR3 coding sequence is TGCGCCAGCAGCCAAGGGACAGGGGGAGGCTACGAGCAGTACTTC. Protein: CASSQGTGGGYEQYF.

The genes are TRBV19 and TRBJ2-1; D uncertain. The V gene lost 4 bases and the J gene lost 3 bases, with 7 bases spanning the gap. CDR1 LNHDA and CDR2 SQIVND come from the germline V gene (reference sequence). This CDR3 is 13 amino acids long. DNA for the CDR3: TGTGCCAGTAGTACTGACCACTACAATGAGCAGTTCTTC. As protein: CASSTDHYNEQFF.

The rearrangement links TRBV29-1 to TRBJ2-7; D is perhaps TRBD1 or TRBD2 (5 bases each). V gave up 5 bases and J gave up 2 bases, with 13 bases separating them. The CDR3 extends over 13 amino acids. CDR1 is SQVTM and CDR2 is ANQGSEA in the germline V gene. The CDR3 bases are TGCAGCGTTAGGGCAGGGAGCCCCTACGAGCAGTACTTC. Protein: CSVRAGSPYEQYF.

This clone ranks as medium-sized. The V gene is TRBV28, the J gene TRBJ1-5; D is possibly TRBD1 (6 bases). Between the trimmed V and J ends, which lost 6 bases and 6 bases, there was a span of 18 bases. Per germline, CDR1 MDHEN and CDR2 SYDVKM. The CDR3 sequence is 15 residues long. Here the CDR3 reads CASRERSGAGQPQHF. The CDR3 DNA sequence: TGTGCCAGCAGGGAGAGATCAGGGGCCGGTCAGCCCCAGCATTTT.

The V gene is TRBV4-1, the J gene TRBJ2-2; a weak D match, TRBD1 (6 bases). The ends were cut back, 5 bases at V and 5 bases at J, with 15 bases in the middle. The CDR3 runs 15 residues. The V gene's germline CDR1 is MGHRA and CDR2 YSYEKL. The CDR3 DNA follows: TGCGCCAGCAGCTTACAGGGCCTCAAGACCGGGGAGCTGTTTTTT. Translation gives CASSLQGLKTGELFF.

The genes are TRBV7-3 and TRBJ2-1, with D unresolved. The CDR3 length is 15 residues. The V end lost 5 bases, the J end lost 2 bases, and 13 bases lay between the germline ends. The germline V gene has CDR1 SGHTA and CDR2 FQGTGA. CDR3 nucleotide sequence: TGTGCCAGCAGCCTCTCCGGTACTCCCTACAATGAGCAGTTCTTC. This gives the protein CASSLSGTPYNEQFF.

V is TRBV7-2 and J is TRBJ1-1; 7 nucleotides line up with TRBD1. The CDR3 extends over 15 amino acids. Germline V lookup: CDR1 SGHTA, CDR2 FQGNSA. V was pared by 5 bases and J by 0 bases, with 6 bases of the junction left unmatched. CDR3 residues: CASSPEGTVNTEAFF. The DNA for the CDR3 is TGTGCCAGCAGCCCCGAAGGGACAGTGAACACTGAAGCTTTCTTT.

The chain uses TRBV7-9 and TRBJ2-7; 7 bases map to TRBD2. Trimming removed 4 bases from V and 4 bases from J; junction bases left unmatched: 7. Germline lookup yields CDR1 SEHNR and CDR2 FQNEAQ (reference sequence). There are 14 residues in the CDR3. The DNA of the CDR3 is TGTGCCAGCAGCTCCCTGGGAGGGGTTTACGAGCAGTACTTC. It codes for CASSSLGGVYEQYF. The full variable domain, with the rest looked up from reference TRBV7-9 and TRBJ2-7, is DTGVSQNPRHKITKRGQNVTFRCDPISEHNRLYWYRQTLGQGPEFLTYFQNEAQLEKSRLLSDRFSAERPKGSFSTLEIQRTEQGDSAMYLCASSSLGGVYEQYFGPGTRLTVT.

This clone came up once. V and J are TRBV5-1 and TRBJ2-3, with 12 bases fitting TRBD2. Germline V gives CDR1 SGHRS, CDR2 YFSETQ. This CDR3 spans 19 amino acids. V lost 4 bases to trimming and J lost 4 bases; unmatched junction nucleotides: 16. The CDR3 spells CASSLRVRTSGEGADTQYF. Written as DNA, the CDR3 is TGCGCCAGCAGCCTAAGGGTCAGGACTAGCGGGGAGGGTGCAGATACGCAGTATTTT.

This clone has only one observation. V is TRBV10-3 and J is TRBJ2-7; 7 nucleotides match TRBD1. Germline loops: CDR1 ENHRY, CDR2 SYGVKD. V dropped 5 bases and J dropped 3; count of bases not matched to a gene: 7. The CDR3 contains 14 residues. This CDR3 reads CAISPPGTVYEQYF. CDR3 nucleotide sequence: TGTGCCATCAGTCCCCCCGGGACAGTCTACGAGCAGTACTTC.

The genes are TRBV28 and TRBJ2-5; 9 nucleotides align to TRBD1. The end of the DNA fits TRBJ2-7 better, so the J call may be wrong. CDR1 is MDHEN and CDR2 is SYDVKM in the germline V gene. The CDR3 covers 15 residues. The CDR3 DNA reads as TGTGCCAGCAGTAGGACAGACAGGGGGGTTTACGAGCAGTACTTC. It is translated as CASSRTDRGVYEQYF.

The chain is built from TRBV7-3 and TRBJ2-2, with no clear D. The CDR3 is made up of 13 amino acids. The germline V and J ends were trimmed by 1 base and 6 bases, with 6 bases remaining between them. Germline CDR1 and CDR2: SGHTA and FQGTGA. The CDR3 here is CASSLIESGELFF. The CDR3 coding sequence is TGTGCCAGCAGCTTAATCGAATCCGGGGAGCTGTTTTTT.

The chain is built from TRBV28 and TRBJ2-5; D is ambiguous. The better agreement between TRBJ2-7 and the DNA end casts doubt on the J call. Germline-derived CDR1 and CDR2 are MDHEN and SYDVKM. The length of the CDR3 is 15 residues. CDR3 sequence (DNA): TGTGCCAGCAGTGAAGCCCGAAGGAACTCCTACGAGCAGTACTTC. Residues: CASSEARRNSYEQYF.

The chain carries TRBV28 and TRBJ2-1; D is unresolved. The CDR3 has 12 residues. Germline V CDR1 and CDR2: MDHEN, SYDVKM. Trimming removed 3 bases at V and 8 bases at J, with 8 bases between. CDR3 bases: TGTGCCAGCAGTTTTTTTGGGGATGAGCAGTTCTTC. It encodes CASSFFGDEQFF.

The genes are TRBV19 and TRBJ2-1; D possibly corresponds to TRBD2 (6 bases). The germline gives CDR1 LNHDA, CDR2 SQIVND (reference sequence). Trimming removed 4 bases from V and 0 bases from J, with 10 bases in between. The CDR3 is 15 residues long. The CDR3 DNA follows: TGTGCCAGTAGTACGGGGGTCAGCTCCTACAATGAGCAGTTCTTC. Translating it yields CASSTGVSSYNEQFF.

The chain is built from TRBV2 and TRBJ1-4, with 10 positions matching TRBD1. This CDR3 spans 14 amino acids. Germline values: CDR1 SNHLY, CDR2 FYNNEI. Trimming removed 7 bases from V and 8 bases from J; junction bases left unmatched: 7. In nucleotides, the CDR3 is TGTGCCAGCACTACCGGGACAGGGGTCGAAAAACTGTTTTTT. It specifies CASTTGTGVEKLFF.

This clone was observed a single time. This chain links TRBV7-9 with TRBJ2-7; 7 positions agree with TRBD1. The CDR3 extends over 14 amino acids. CDR1 SEHNR and CDR2 FQNEAQ come from the germline V gene (reference sequence). V was clipped by 7 bases and J by 5 bases; unmatched bases: 11. This chain's CDR3 is CASNNKGARDEQYF. For the CDR3, the DNA is TGTGCCAGCAATAACAAGGGGGCCAGGGACGAGCAGTACTTC.

The chain recombines TRBV5-1 with TRBJ2-7; D not resolved. Germline CDR1 is SGHRS and CDR2 is YFSETQ. The CDR3 is 14 amino acids. Deletions cut 1 base from V and 0 bases from J, with 8 bases between. CDR3 DNA: TGCGCCAGCAGCTTGAGTCGGGCCTCCTACGAGCAGTACTTC. Its protein is CASSLSRASYEQYF.